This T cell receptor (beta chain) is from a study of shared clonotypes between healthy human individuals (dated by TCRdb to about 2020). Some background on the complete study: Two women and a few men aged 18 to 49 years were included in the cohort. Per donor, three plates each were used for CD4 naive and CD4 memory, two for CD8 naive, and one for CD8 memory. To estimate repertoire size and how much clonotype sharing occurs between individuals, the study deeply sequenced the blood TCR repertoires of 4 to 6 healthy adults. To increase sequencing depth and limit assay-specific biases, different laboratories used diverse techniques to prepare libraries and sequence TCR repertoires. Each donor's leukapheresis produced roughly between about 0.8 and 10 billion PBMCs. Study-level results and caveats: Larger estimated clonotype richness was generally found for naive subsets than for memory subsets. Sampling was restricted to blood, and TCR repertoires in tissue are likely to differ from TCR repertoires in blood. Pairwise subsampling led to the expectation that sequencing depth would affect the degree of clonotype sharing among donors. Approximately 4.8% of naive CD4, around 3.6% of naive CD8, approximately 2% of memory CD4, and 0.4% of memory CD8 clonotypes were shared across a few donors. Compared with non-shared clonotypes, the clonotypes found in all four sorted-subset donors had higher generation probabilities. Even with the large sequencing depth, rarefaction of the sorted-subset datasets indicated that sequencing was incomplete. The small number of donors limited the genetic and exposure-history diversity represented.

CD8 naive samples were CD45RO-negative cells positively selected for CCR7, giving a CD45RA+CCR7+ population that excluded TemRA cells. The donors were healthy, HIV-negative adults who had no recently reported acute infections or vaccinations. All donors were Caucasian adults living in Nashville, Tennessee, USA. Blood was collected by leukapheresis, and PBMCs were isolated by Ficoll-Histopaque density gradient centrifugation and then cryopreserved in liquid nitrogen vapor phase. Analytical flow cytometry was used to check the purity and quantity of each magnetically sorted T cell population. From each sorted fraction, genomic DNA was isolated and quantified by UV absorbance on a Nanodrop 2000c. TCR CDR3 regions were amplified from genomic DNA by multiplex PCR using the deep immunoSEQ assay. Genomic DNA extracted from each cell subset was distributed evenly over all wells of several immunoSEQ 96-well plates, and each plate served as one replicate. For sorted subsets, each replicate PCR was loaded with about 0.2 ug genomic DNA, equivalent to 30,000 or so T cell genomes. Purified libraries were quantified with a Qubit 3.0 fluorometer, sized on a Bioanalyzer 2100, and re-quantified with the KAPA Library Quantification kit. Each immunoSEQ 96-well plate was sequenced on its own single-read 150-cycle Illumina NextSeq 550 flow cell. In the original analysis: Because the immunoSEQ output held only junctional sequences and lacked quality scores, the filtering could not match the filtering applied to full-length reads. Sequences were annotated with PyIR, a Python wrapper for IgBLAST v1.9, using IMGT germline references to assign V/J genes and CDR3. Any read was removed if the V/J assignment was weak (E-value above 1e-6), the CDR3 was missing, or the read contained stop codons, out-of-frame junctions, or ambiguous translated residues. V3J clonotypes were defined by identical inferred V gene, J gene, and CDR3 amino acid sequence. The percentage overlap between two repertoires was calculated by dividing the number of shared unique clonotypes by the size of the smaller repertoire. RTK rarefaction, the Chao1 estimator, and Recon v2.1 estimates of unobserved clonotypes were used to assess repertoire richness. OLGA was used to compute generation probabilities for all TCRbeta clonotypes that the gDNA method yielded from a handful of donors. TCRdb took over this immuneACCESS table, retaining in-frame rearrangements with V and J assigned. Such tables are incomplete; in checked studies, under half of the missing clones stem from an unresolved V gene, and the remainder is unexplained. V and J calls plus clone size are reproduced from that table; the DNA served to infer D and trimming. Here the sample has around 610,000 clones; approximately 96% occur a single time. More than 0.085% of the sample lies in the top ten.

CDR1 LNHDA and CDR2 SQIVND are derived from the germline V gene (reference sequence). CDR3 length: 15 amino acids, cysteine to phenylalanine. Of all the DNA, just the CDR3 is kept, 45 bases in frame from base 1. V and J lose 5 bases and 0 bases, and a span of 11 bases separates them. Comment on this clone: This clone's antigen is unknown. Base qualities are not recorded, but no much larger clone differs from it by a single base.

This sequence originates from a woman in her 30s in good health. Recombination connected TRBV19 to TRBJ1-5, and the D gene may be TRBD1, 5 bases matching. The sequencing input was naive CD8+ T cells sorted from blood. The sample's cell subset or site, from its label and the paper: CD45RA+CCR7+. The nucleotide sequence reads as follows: TGTGCCAGTAGTCCCGGACACAATAGCAATCAGCCCCAGCATTTT. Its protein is CASSPGHNSNQPQHF. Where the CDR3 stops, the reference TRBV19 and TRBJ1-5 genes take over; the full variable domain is DGGITQSPKYLFRKEGQNVTLSCEQNLNHDAMYWYRQDPGQGLRLIYYSQIVNDFQKGDIAEGYSVSREKKESFPLTVTSAQKNPTAFYLCASSPGHNSNQPQHFGDGTRLSIL.